These 8 T cell receptor beta chains share one sample of origin, sequenced in a study of T cell responses to AZD1222 COVID-19 vaccine. Using immunoSEQ multiplex PCR, the repertoire was profiled, and TCRdb retains in-frame clones only, with some absent. There are under 200,000 clones in the sample; 85% to 95% occur only once, and 1% to 1.5% lies in the top ten. The sequencing here drew on peripheral blood, taken on day 0 of AZD1222 vaccination. The source is an adult in good health.

The chain couples TRBV3-1 (or the pseudogene TRBV3-2) to TRBJ2-7; a weak D match, TRBD2 (7 bases). This CDR3 has 16 amino acids. Germline CDR1 and CDR2: LGHDT and YNNKEL (reference sequence). V was clipped by 4 bases and J by 0 bases, with 16 bases between them. CDR3 residues: CASSLGGGLSSYEQYF. CDR3 sequence (DNA): TGTGCCAGCAGCCTGGGAGGGGGGCTCTCCTCCTACGAGCAGTACTTC.

This chain links TRBV5-4 with TRBJ2-1; 7 bases match TRBD1. The CDR3 totals 16 residues. V dropped 4 bases and J dropped 3; count of bases not matched to a gene: 10. From germline, CDR1 is SGHNT and CDR2 YYREEE (reference sequence). CDR3: CASSRADRAGYNEQFF. As DNA, the CDR3 is TGTGCCAGCAGCCGGGCCGACAGGGCGGGCTACAATGAGCAGTTCTTC.

V is TRBV3-1 (or the pseudogene TRBV3-2) and J is TRBJ2-3; the D gene is possibly TRBD1 (5 bases). V lost 3 bases, J lost 0 bases, and 7 bases lay in between. The CDR3 is 14 residues long. Germline-derived CDR1 and CDR2 are LGHDT and YNNKEL (reference sequence). The chain's CDR3 is CASSHQGSTDTQYF. The DNA of the CDR3 is TGTGCCAGCAGCCATCAGGGAAGCACAGATACGCAGTATTTT.

The CDR3 here is CASSYGGLSGNTEAFF. The CDR3, as DNA: TGTGCCAGCAGTTACGGGGGGCTATCAGGGAACACTGAAGCTTTCTTT. The chain has TRBV6-2 or TRBV6-3 and TRBJ1-1; D perhaps matches TRBD1 (6 bases). The V gene's germline CDR1 is MNHEY and CDR2 SVGEGT. The length of the CDR3 is 16 residues. The V end was cut by 2 bases, the J end by 1 base, with 14 bases between.

The chain combines TRBV5-1 with TRBJ1-1; D is ambiguous. The CDR3 contains 14 residues. V was shortened by 0 bases and J by 4 bases, with 10 bases between the two germline ends. Germline loops: CDR1 SGHRS, CDR2 YFSETQ. CDR3 nucleotides: TGCGCCAGCAGCTTGGGCGGTCGGGTCACTGAAGCTTTCTTT. This encodes CASSLGGRVTEAFF.

The chain has TRBV5-1 and TRBJ2-5; D is possibly TRBD2 (6 bases). V was clipped by 4 bases and J by 5 bases, with 12 bases between them. Germline CDR1 is SGHRS and CDR2 is YFSETQ. The CDR3 totals 13 residues. CDR3 coding DNA: TGCGCCAGCAGCGAGATAGCGGAGGAGACCCAGTACTTC. Protein sequence: CASSEIAEETQYF.

V gene TRBV12-5 combines with J gene TRBJ1-3, with D unclear. V lost 3 bases and J lost 7, with 13 bases in between. CDR3 length: 14 residues. Germline V gene lookup returns CDR1 LGHNT and CDR2 FRNRAP. The CDR3: CASGFPELWNTIYF. In DNA, the CDR3 is TGTGCTAGTGGTTTCCCGGAGTTATGGAACACCATATATTTT.

The genes are TRBV12-2 and TRBJ2-7; the DNA was not used to check the table's D call, TRBD1. TRBV12-2 is flagged as a pseudogene. This CDR3 has 16 residues. The CDR3 sequence is CASRLLTGYKFHEQYF. Written as DNA, the CDR3 is TGTGCAAGTCGCTTGCTCACAGGATATAAGTTCCACGAGCAGTACTTC.